This TCR beta chain is from a study of blood T cell repertoires in COVID-19. Across the whole study: Both acute and convalescent COVID-19 samples were obtained from the United States, Italy and Spain. Sources were T cells, B-cell-depleted T cells, or PBMCs; the material itself was cDNA or gDNA.

In the study's own analysis: Estimation of nucleated cell counts was performed using reference gene primer amplification. TCRdb's copy holds only in-frame clones and misses some; the assay was immunoSEQ multiplex PCR. V, J and clone size were drawn from that table, and D and trimming were deduced from the DNA. The sample includes around 100,000 clones, approximately 88% seen only once; the top ten take about 12%. The germline gives CDR1 SGDLS, CDR2 YYNGEE. Trimming removed 4 bases from V and 6 bases from J; junction bases left unmatched: 12. The CDR3 is made up of 15 amino acids. The TCR comes from a human donor in a cohort sampled during active COVID-19. The material sequenced was peripheral blood. This chain uses TRBV9 with TRBJ1-1, with TRBD1 matching over 7 bases. The CDR3 region is CASSRPPDREAEAFF. In DNA form, the CDR3 reads TGTGCCAGCAGCCGACCCCCTGACAGGGAGGCTGAAGCTTTCTTT.